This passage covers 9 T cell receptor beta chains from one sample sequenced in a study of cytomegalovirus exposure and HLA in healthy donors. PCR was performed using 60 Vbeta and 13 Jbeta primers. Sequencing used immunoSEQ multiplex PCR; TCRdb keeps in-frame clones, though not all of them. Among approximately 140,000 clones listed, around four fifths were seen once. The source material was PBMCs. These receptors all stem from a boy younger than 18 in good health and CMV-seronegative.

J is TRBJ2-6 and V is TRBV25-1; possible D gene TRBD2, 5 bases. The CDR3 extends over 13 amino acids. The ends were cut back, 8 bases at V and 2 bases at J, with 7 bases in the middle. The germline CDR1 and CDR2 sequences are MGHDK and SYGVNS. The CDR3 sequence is CASGEPGANVLTF. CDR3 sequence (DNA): TGTGCCAGCGGGGAGCCTGGGGCCAACGTCCTGACTTTC.

The CDR3 spells CASSLEGTSAHNEQFF. The CDR3, as DNA: TGTGCCAGCAGCTTAGAAGGGACTAGCGCGCACAATGAGCAGTTCTTC. The chain has TRBV7-2 and TRBJ2-1, with TRBD2 identical over 10 bases. After removal of 1 base from V and 5 bases from J, the junction contained 5 bases not matched to a gene. CDR1 SGHTA and CDR2 FQGNSA come from the germline V gene. CDR3 length: 16 amino acids.

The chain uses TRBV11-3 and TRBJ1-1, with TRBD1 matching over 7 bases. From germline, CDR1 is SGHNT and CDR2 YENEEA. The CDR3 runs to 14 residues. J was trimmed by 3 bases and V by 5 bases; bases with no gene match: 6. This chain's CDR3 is CASSLQGWDTEAFF. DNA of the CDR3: TGTGCCAGCAGCCTACAGGGGTGGGACACTGAAGCTTTCTTT.

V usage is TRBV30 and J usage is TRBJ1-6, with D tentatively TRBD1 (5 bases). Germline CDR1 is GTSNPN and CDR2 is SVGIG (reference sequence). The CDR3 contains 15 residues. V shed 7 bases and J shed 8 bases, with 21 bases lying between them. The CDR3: CAFLTPGGWYSPLHF. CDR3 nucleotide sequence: TGTGCCTTCTTAACCCCGGGGGGTTGGTATTCACCCCTCCACTTT.

The CDR3 loop is CASRGTRGFGELFF. The CDR3, as DNA: TGTGCCAGCAGGGGGACCAGGGGTTTCGGGGAGCTGTTTTTT. The rearrangement uses TRBV2 and TRBJ2-2, with a tentative D call TRBD1 (6 bases). Trimming left V 6 bases short and J 7 bases short, with 15 bases between. The germline gives CDR1 SNHLY, CDR2 FYNNEI. This CDR3 has 14 residues.

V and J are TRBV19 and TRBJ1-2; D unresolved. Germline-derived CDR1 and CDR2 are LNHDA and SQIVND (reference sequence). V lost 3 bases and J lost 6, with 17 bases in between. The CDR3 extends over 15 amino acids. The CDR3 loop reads CASSIYYDRSDGYTF. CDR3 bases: TGTGCCAGTAGTATCTATTATGATCGGTCGGATGGCTACACCTTC.

CDR3 nucleotides: TGTGCCAGTAGTGTGACTCCTTACCTGGACAATGAGCAGTTCTTC. This gives the protein CASSVTPYLDNEQFF. The rearrangement links TRBV19 to TRBJ2-1; D gene ambiguous. The CDR3 spans 15 residues. CDR1 is LNHDA and CDR2 is SQIVND in the germline V gene (reference sequence). The germline V and J ends were trimmed by 5 bases and 5 bases, with 16 bases remaining between them.

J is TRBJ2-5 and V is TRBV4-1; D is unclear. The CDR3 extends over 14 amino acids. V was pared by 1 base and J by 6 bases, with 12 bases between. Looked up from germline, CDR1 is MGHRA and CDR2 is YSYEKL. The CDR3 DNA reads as TGCGCCAGCAGCCAAGGGCCAGGTCCCCAGACCCAGTACTTC. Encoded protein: CASSQGPGPQTQYF.

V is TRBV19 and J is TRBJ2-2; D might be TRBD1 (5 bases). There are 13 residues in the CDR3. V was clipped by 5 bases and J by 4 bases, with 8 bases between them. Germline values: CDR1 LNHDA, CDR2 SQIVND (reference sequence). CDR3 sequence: CASSSRGTGELFF. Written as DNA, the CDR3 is TGTGCCAGTAGTTCTAGGGGCACCGGGGAGCTGTTTTTT.